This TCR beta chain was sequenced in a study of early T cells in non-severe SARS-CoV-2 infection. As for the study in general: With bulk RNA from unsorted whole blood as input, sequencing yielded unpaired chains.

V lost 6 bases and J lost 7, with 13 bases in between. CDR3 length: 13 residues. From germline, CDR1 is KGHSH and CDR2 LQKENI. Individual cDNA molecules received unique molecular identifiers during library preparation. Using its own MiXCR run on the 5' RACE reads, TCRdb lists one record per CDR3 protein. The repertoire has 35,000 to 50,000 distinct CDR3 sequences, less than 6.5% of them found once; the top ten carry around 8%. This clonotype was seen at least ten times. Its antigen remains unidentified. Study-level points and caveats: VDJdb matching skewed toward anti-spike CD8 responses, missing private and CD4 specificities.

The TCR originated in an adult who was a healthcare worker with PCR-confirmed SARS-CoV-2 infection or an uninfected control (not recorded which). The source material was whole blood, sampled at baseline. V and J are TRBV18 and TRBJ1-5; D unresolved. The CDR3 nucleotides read TGTGCCAGCTCTCAGACCGAGAAGCAGCCCCAGCATTTT. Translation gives CASSQTEKQPQHF.